The rows below give T cell receptor beta chains drawn from one sample of a study of beta chain features in type 1 diabetes. The method was immunoSEQ multiplex PCR; TCRdb's version includes in-frame clones alone and lacks a portion of them. The sample consists of some 350,000 clones, around 10% of them appearing once. Sequencing was done on a sample of central memory CD4+ T cells from blood. All receptors come from a man aged 25-45 years with type 1 diabetes. Each CDR3 is given with its conserved first and last residue. The order of the fields is J gene, clone size, V gene, D gene, CDR3 protein, CDR3 DNA. D genes are given only for firm matches. Expanded clones are given a class, and other clones once, few, many or no size at all.

j_gene: TRBJ1-4; abundance: once; v_gene: TRBV7-6; d_gene: -; CDR3aa: CASSAYGGTEKLFF; CDR3nt: TGTGCCAGCAGCGCGTACGGAGGTACTGAAAAACTGTTTTTT
j_gene: TRBJ2-2; abundance: once; v_gene: TRBV10-3; d_gene: TRBD1; CDR3aa: CAIRPGQGKREVTWELFF; CDR3nt: TGTGCCATCAGGCCGGGACAGGGGAAGCGGGAAGTTACTTGGGAGCTGTTTTTT
j_gene: TRBJ2-7; abundance: -; v_gene: TRBV25-1; d_gene: -; CDR3aa: CASSELGDDQSDYEQYF; CDR3nt: TGTGCCAGCAGTGAATTAGGGGACGACCAAAGCGATTACGAGCAGTACTTC
j_gene: TRBJ2-7; abundance: -; v_gene: TRBV4-1; d_gene: TRBD2; CDR3aa: CASSPTSGRTYEQYF; CDR3nt: TGCGCCAGCAGCCCAACTAGCGGGAGGACCTACGAGCAGTACTTC
j_gene: TRBJ2-3; abundance: few; v_gene: TRBV7-2; d_gene: -; CDR3aa: CASSLMTDTQYF; CDR3nt: TGTGCCAGCAGCTTAATGACAGATACGCAGTATTTT
j_gene: TRBJ2-1; abundance: -; v_gene: TRBV6-5; d_gene: -; CDR3aa: CASSYSVITSYNEQFF; CDR3nt: TGTGCCAGCAGTTACTCGGTGATTACCTCCTACAATGAGCAGTTCTTC
j_gene: TRBJ1-5; abundance: -; v_gene: TRBV30; d_gene: -; CDR3aa: CAWSAFPGPNNQPQHF; CDR3nt: TGTGCCTGGAGTGCCTTTCCGGGACCGAACAATCAGCCCCAGCATTTT
j_gene: TRBJ1-5; abundance: few; v_gene: TRBV7-2; d_gene: -; CDR3aa: CASSFTPQGTQPQHF; CDR3nt: TGTGCCAGCAGCTTCACCCCCCAGGGGACTCAGCCCCAGCATTTT
j_gene: TRBJ2-1; abundance: few; v_gene: TRBV7-2; d_gene: -; CDR3aa: CASSLALPISGDEQFF; CDR3nt: TGTGCCAGCAGCTTAGCTCTCCCGATATCGGGGGATGAGCAGTTCTTC
j_gene: TRBJ2-7; abundance: -; v_gene: TRBV29-1; d_gene: -; CDR3aa: CSVVNYEQYF; CDR3nt: TGCAGCGTTGTCAACTACGAGCAGTACTTC
j_gene: TRBJ2-7; abundance: few; v_gene: TRBV7-2; d_gene: TRBD2; CDR3aa: CASSRTSGPSYEQYF; CDR3nt: TGTGCCAGCAGCCGGACTAGCGGGCCCTCCTACGAGCAGTACTTC
j_gene: TRBJ1-2; abundance: few; v_gene: TRBV27; d_gene: -; CDR3aa: CASSLQDSKGYTF; CDR3nt: TGTGCCAGCAGTTTACAGGACAGTAAGGGCTACACCTTC
j_gene: TRBJ2-4; abundance: few; v_gene: TRBV5-8; d_gene: -; CDR3aa: CASSLIGENIQYF; CDR3nt: TGTGCCAGCAGCCTCATCGGGGAAAACATTCAGTACTTC
j_gene: TRBJ1-5; abundance: many; v_gene: TRBV10-3; d_gene: -; CDR3aa: CAITREQGNQPQHF; CDR3nt: TGTGCCATCACCAGAGAACAGGGTAATCAGCCCCAGCATTTT
j_gene: TRBJ2-1; abundance: -; v_gene: TRBV18; d_gene: TRBD1; CDR3aa: CASSPQGADNEQFF; CDR3nt: TGTGCCAGCTCACCACAGGGGGCAGACAATGAGCAGTTCTTC
j_gene: TRBJ2-1; abundance: -; v_gene: TRBV7-2; d_gene: TRBD1; CDR3aa: CASSSGVGQAGLNEQFF; CDR3nt: TGTGCCAGCAGCTCCGGTGTAGGACAGGCCGGTCTCAATGAGCAGTTCTTC
j_gene: TRBJ2-1; abundance: -; v_gene: TRBV7-8; d_gene: -; CDR3aa: CASSLVSSSYNEQFF; CDR3nt: TGTGCCAGCAGCTTAGTGTCTAGCTCCTACAATGAGCAGTTCTTC
j_gene: TRBJ1-2; abundance: few; v_gene: TRBV27; d_gene: -; CDR3aa: CASSPGGSLNYGYTF; CDR3nt: TGTGCCAGCAGTCCCGGGGGCAGTTTAAACTATGGCTACACCTTC
j_gene: TRBJ2-7; abundance: -; v_gene: TRBV7-9; d_gene: TRBD2; CDR3aa: CASSPPPGRAGGHEQYF; CDR3nt: TGTGCCAGCAGTCCTCCCCCGGGTAGGGCGGGAGGCCACGAGCAGTACTTC
j_gene: TRBJ1-1; abundance: few; v_gene: TRBV6-5; d_gene: TRBD1; CDR3aa: CASSYSERTGEAFF; CDR3nt: TGTGCCAGCAGTTACTCCGAAAGGACAGGGGAAGCTTTCTTT
j_gene: TRBJ2-1; abundance: -; v_gene: TRBV7-6; d_gene: TRBD1; CDR3aa: CASSPLPGQGAGEQFF; CDR3nt: TGTGCCAGCAGTCCATTACCGGGACAGGGGGCTGGTGAGCAGTTCTTC
j_gene: TRBJ2-5; abundance: -; v_gene: TRBV7-9; d_gene: TRBD1; CDR3aa: CASSRRTGAETQYF; CDR3nt: TGTGCCAGCAGCCGTAGGACAGGGGCCGAGACCCAGTACTTC
j_gene: TRBJ2-7; abundance: -; v_gene: TRBV20-1; d_gene: -; CDR3aa: CSGRIQYEQYF; CDR3nt: TGCAGTGGGCGGATCCAATACGAGCAGTACTTC
j_gene: TRBJ2-3; abundance: few; v_gene: TRBV29-1; d_gene: TRBD2; CDR3aa: CSVAGIAGGGTDTQYF; CDR3nt: TGCAGCGTTGCGGGGATAGCGGGAGGGGGCACAGATACGCAGTATTTT
j_gene: TRBJ2-3; abundance: -; v_gene: TRBV6-5; d_gene: TRBD2; CDR3aa: CASRPGAGGTDTQYF; CDR3nt: TGTGCCAGCAGGCCTGGGGCGGGAGGCACAGATACGCAGTATTTT
j_gene: TRBJ1-1; abundance: -; v_gene: TRBV9; d_gene: -; CDR3aa: CASSEGSVNTEAFF; CDR3nt: TGTGCCAGCAGCGAGGGATCGGTAAACACTGAAGCTTTCTTT
j_gene: TRBJ2-3; abundance: few; v_gene: TRBV29-1; d_gene: -; CDR3aa: CSVDLRDTDTQYF; CDR3nt: TGCAGCGTTGATTTACGGGACACAGATACGCAGTATTTT
j_gene: TRBJ2-1; abundance: many; v_gene: TRBV7-9; d_gene: TRBD1; CDR3aa: CASSYGTGGNEQFF; CDR3nt: TGTGCCAGCAGCTACGGGACAGGGGGCAATGAGCAGTTCTTC
j_gene: TRBJ1-2; abundance: few; v_gene: TRBV6-5; d_gene: -; CDR3aa: CASSYRLSNYGYTF; CDR3nt: TGTGCCAGCAGTTACAGATTATCTAACTATGGCTACACCTTC
j_gene: TRBJ1-1; abundance: -; v_gene: TRBV7-9; d_gene: -; CDR3aa: CASSPRQDGNAEAFF; CDR3nt: TGTGCCAGCAGCCCTAGACAGGACGGGAACGCTGAAGCTTTCTTT
j_gene: TRBJ1-5; abundance: -; v_gene: TRBV7-8; d_gene: -; CDR3aa: CASGGNQPQHF; CDR3nt: TGTGCCAGCGGAGGCAATCAGCCCCAGCATTTT
j_gene: TRBJ2-1; abundance: many; v_gene: TRBV14; d_gene: -; CDR3aa: CASSQALGAMGNEQFF; CDR3nt: TGTGCCAGCAGCCAAGCCCTAGGGGCTATGGGCAATGAGCAGTTCTTC
j_gene: TRBJ1-3; abundance: few; v_gene: TRBV6-5; d_gene: -; CDR3aa: CASSSEGNTIYF; CDR3nt: TGTGCCAGCAGCTCGGAGGGAAACACCATATATTTT
j_gene: TRBJ2-3; abundance: -; v_gene: TRBV29-1; d_gene: TRBD2; CDR3aa: CSAGGVGGSGSDTQYF; CDR3nt: TGCAGCGCTGGGGGGGTAGGCGGGAGCGGGTCAGATACGCAGTATTTT
j_gene: TRBJ1-5; abundance: -; v_gene: TRBV5-1; d_gene: -; CDR3aa: CASSPRGEGKPQHF; CDR3nt: TGCGCCAGCAGCCCCCGGGGGGAGGGCAAGCCCCAGCATTTT
j_gene: TRBJ2-1; abundance: many; v_gene: TRBV11-3; d_gene: TRBD1; CDR3aa: CASSLGDSGPYNEQFF; CDR3nt: TGTGCCAGCAGCTTAGGGGACAGTGGGCCCTACAATGAGCAGTTCTTC
j_gene: TRBJ1-3; abundance: -; v_gene: TRBV9; d_gene: -; CDR3aa: CASSSRVDRGNTIYF; CDR3nt: TGTGCCAGCAGCTCCCGGGTGGATCGGGGAAACACCATATATTTT
j_gene: TRBJ2-7; abundance: few; v_gene: TRBV6-6; d_gene: -; CDR3aa: CASSYSTATTYEQYF; CDR3nt: TGTGCCAGCAGTTACTCGACGGCCACCACCTACGAGCAGTACTTC
j_gene: TRBJ1-4; abundance: few; v_gene: TRBV2; d_gene: TRBD1; CDR3aa: CASSGTTGANEKLFF; CDR3nt: TGTGCCAGCAGTGGAACGACAGGGGCAAATGAAAAACTGTTTTTT
j_gene: TRBJ2-7; abundance: -; v_gene: TRBV18; d_gene: TRBD1; CDR3aa: CASSRTRDRGSEQYF; CDR3nt: TGTGCCAGCTCCCGCACTCGGGACAGGGGTAGCGAGCAGTACTTC
j_gene: TRBJ2-7; abundance: -; v_gene: TRBV4-1; d_gene: -; CDR3aa: CASSQDRDGAYEQYF; CDR3nt: TGCGCCAGCAGCCAAGATAGGGACGGGGCCTACGAGCAGTACTTC
j_gene: TRBJ2-2; abundance: few; v_gene: TRBV28; d_gene: -; CDR3aa: CASSLSGARADDTGELFF; CDR3nt: TGTGCCAGCAGTTTATCAGGTGCTAGGGCGGATGACACCGGGGAGCTGTTTTTT
j_gene: TRBJ2-7; abundance: few; v_gene: TRBV7-8; d_gene: TRBD1; CDR3aa: CASREPGQKQYF; CDR3nt: TGTGCCAGCAGGGAACCGGGACAGAAGCAGTACTTC
j_gene: TRBJ2-1; abundance: -; v_gene: TRBV7-2; d_gene: -; CDR3aa: CASSPQESSYNEQFF; CDR3nt: TGTGCCAGCAGCCCGCAGGAAAGCTCCTACAATGAGCAGTTCTTC
j_gene: TRBJ2-6; abundance: few; v_gene: TRBV7-9; d_gene: TRBD1; CDR3aa: CASSLRDRALGANVLTF; CDR3nt: TGTGCCAGCAGCCTTCGGGACAGGGCGTTAGGGGCCAACGTCCTGACTTTC
j_gene: TRBJ1-2; abundance: few; v_gene: TRBV28; d_gene: -; CDR3aa: CASQDNTGRTNYGYTF; CDR3nt: TGTGCCAGCCAGGATAACACAGGGAGGACTAACTATGGCTACACCTTC
j_gene: TRBJ2-2; abundance: -; v_gene: TRBV27; d_gene: -; CDR3aa: CASSLAARGTGELFF; CDR3nt: TGTGCCAGCAGTTTAGCGGCCCGGGGCACCGGGGAGCTGTTTTTT
j_gene: TRBJ2-7; abundance: -; v_gene: TRBV18; d_gene: -; CDR3aa: CASSPPQGTGYEQYF; CDR3nt: TGTGCCAGCTCACCACCCCAGGGTACGGGCTACGAGCAGTACTTC